This T cell receptor beta chain is from a study of cytomegalovirus exposure and HLA in healthy donors. Whole-study results and caveats: As a later analysis showed, several of the most significant clusters appeared to be linked to common viral pathogens. Follow-up analysis later connected one missense variant in DCLRE1C with trimming of TCR beta V- and J-genes.

13 Jbeta primers and 60 Vbeta primers were used for the PCR. This table comes from immunoSEQ multiplex PCR, and its TCRdb copy is limited to in-frame clones, with some not included. The data contain roughly 190,000 clones, roughly 76% of them seen just once; the ten biggest clones take up 6.3%. Per the germline V gene, CDR1 is LNHDA and CDR2 is SQIVND (reference sequence). This CDR3 is 15 amino acids long. The ends lost 2 bases at V and 3 bases at J; junction bases unmatched: 3. Of note for this clone: Its cognate antigen is unknown.

The clonotype comes from a man aged 35-49 years in good health and CMV-seropositive. V is TRBV19 and J is TRBJ2-3; 9 nucleotides line up with TRBD2. The sequenced sample consisted of PBMCs. The CDR3 loop is CASSILAGTTDTQYF. The CDR3 DNA follows: TGTGCCAGTAGTATACTAGCGGGGACAACAGATACGCAGTATTTT.